The 13 T cell receptor beta chains listed next were all sequenced from one sample in a study of blood T cell repertoires in COVID-19. Method: immunoSEQ multiplex PCR; TCRdb's copy keeps in-frame clones and lacks some. There are about 180,000 clones in the sample; around 87% occur only once, and around 13% lies in the top ten. What was sequenced was peripheral blood. These receptors were taken from an older woman with COVID-19, enrolled during active disease.

The J gene is TRBJ2-7, the V gene TRBV18; tentative D call: TRBD1 (5 bases). The CDR3 covers 13 residues. Germline V gene data show CDR1 as KGHSH and CDR2 as LQKENI. Trimming removed 2 bases from V and 4 bases from J, with 9 bases in between. CDR3 DNA sequence: TGTGCCAGCTCACCAAGGGGTTTATACGAGCAGTACTTC. Amino acids: CASSPRGLYEQYF.

The chain combines TRBV27 with TRBJ2-7; unclear D gene. The CDR3 length is 14 residues. Germline CDR1 reads MNHEY; CDR2 reads SMNVEV (reference sequence). V was shortened by 7 bases and J by 2 bases, with 15 bases between the two germline ends. CDR3 in amino acids: CASTDNGFPYEQYF. The CDR3 coding sequence is TGTGCCAGCACCGACAATGGGTTTCCCTACGAGCAGTACTTC.

The genes are TRBV28 and TRBJ2-1; perhaps TRBD2 as D (5 bases). This CDR3 region has 16 residues. The germline V gene has CDR1 MDHEN and CDR2 SYDVKM. V shed 7 bases and J shed 3 bases, with 19 bases lying between them. CDR3 sequence (DNA): TGTGCCAGCACCCCTCAAGCGGTCAGGTACTACAATGAGCAGTTCTTC. This gives the protein CASTPQAVRYYNEQFF.

This clone has only a few counts. This chain uses TRBV7-9 with TRBJ1-5, with unresolved D. This CDR3 is built from 12 residues. V was cut by 9 bases and J by 7 bases, with 13 bases left in between. Germline-derived CDR1 and CDR2 are SEHNR and FQNEAQ (reference sequence). The CDR3, as DNA: TGTGCCAGGCCCGACGAGCGACAGCCCCAGCATTTT. Protein sequence: CARPDERQPQHF. Using reference TRBV7-9 and TRBJ1-5 for the parts outside the CDR3, the full variable domain is DTGVSQNPRHKITKRGQNVTFRCDPISEHNRLYWYRQTLGQGPEFLTYFQNEAQLEKSRLLSDRFSAERPKGSFSTLEIQRTEQGDSAMYLCARPDERQPQHFGDGTRLSIL.

The chain couples TRBV7-9 to TRBJ1-2, with unresolved D. The V end was cut by 5 bases, the J end by 4 bases, with 8 bases between. From germline, CDR1 is SEHNR and CDR2 FQNEAQ (reference sequence). This CDR3 spans 12 amino acids. CDR3 in DNA: TGTGCCAGCAGCGAAGCGCTCTATGGCTACACCTTC. It specifies CASSEALYGYTF.

The chain has TRBV29-1 and TRBJ2-7; TRBD2 is a possible D gene (6 bases). Germline V gene lookup returns CDR1 SQVTM and CDR2 ANQGSEA. V gave up 5 bases and J gave up 2 bases, with 13 bases separating them. This CDR3 spans 13 amino acids. The CDR3 DNA follows: TGCAGCGTTCTCCGGCGGGGAACCTACGAGCAGTACTTC. Protein product: CSVLRRGTYEQYF.

V gene TRBV5-1 combines with J gene TRBJ1-4; 10 nucleotides line up with TRBD1. J gave up 7 bases and V 3 bases, and 3 bases lay outside the gene matches. In germline, CDR1 is SGHRS, CDR2 YFSETQ. This CDR3 has 14 residues. The DNA for the CDR3 is TGCGCCAGCAGCTCCAGGACAGGGGGTGAAAAACTGTTTTTT. Protein: CASSSRTGGEKLFF. Based on the CDR3 plus reference TRBV5-1 and TRBJ1-4, the full variable domain is KAGVTQTPRYLIKTRGQQVTLSCSPISGHRSVSWYQQTPGQGLQFLFEYFSETQRNKGNFPGRFSGRQFSNSRSEMNVSTLELGDSALYLCASSSRTGGEKLFFGSGTQLSVL.

This clone was detected a few times. The rearrangement links TRBV6-6 to TRBJ2-7; D is possibly TRBD1 (6 bases). The CDR3 runs to 14 residues. Germline values: CDR1 MNHNY, CDR2 SVGAGI (reference sequence). The V end was cut by 6 bases, the J end by 3 bases, with 15 bases between. This CDR3 is CASSLQGMGYEQYF. The CDR3 DNA sequence: TGTGCCAGCAGCCTACAGGGTATGGGCTACGAGCAGTACTTC.

The gene calls are TRBV6-5 and TRBJ2-2; the match to TRBD2 covers 9 bases. J was trimmed by 0 bases and V by 8 bases; bases with no gene match: 1. The CDR3 totals 14 residues. Germline CDR1 reads MNHEY; CDR2 reads SVGAGI. CDR3 residues: CASSSGANTGELFF. CDR3 DNA: TGTGCCAGCTCTAGCGGGGCGAACACCGGGGAGCTGTTTTTT.

The chain has TRBV28 and TRBJ1-6; no clear D gene. Trimming shortened V by 1 base and J by 8 bases, and 12 bases separated the two germline ends. The germline V gene has CDR1 MDHEN and CDR2 SYDVKM. The CDR3 extends over 15 amino acids. CDR3 sequence (DNA): TGTGCCAGCAGTTTATACACCTTGAGGGATTCACCCCTCCACTTT. Encoded protein: CASSLYTLRDSPLHF.

CDR3 coding DNA: TGTGCCAGCAGCGGACAGGGATTGGGGGCTTTCTTT. It codes for CASSGQGLGAFF. The chain couples TRBV6-5 to TRBJ1-1; 8 positions match TRBD1. Germline CDR1 reads MNHEY; CDR2 reads SVGAGI. The CDR3 length is 12 residues. V dropped 6 bases and J dropped 11; count of bases not matched to a gene: 8.

V usage is TRBV7-8 and J usage is TRBJ2-3, with TRBD2 identical over 11 bases. Trimming removed 1 base from V and 8 bases from J; junction bases left unmatched: 11. The CDR3 is 17 amino acids. In germline, CDR1 is SGHVS, CDR2 FQNEAQ. CDR3 bases: TGTGCCAGCAGCTTAGACGGGACTAGCGGCAGTTTCGCTACGCAGTATTTT. It codes for CASSLDGTSGSFATQYF.

This clone has only one observation. The V and J genes are TRBV6-5 and TRBJ1-5, with 7 bases aligning to TRBD1. Germline CDR1 reads MNHEY; CDR2 reads SVGAGI. Trimming took 6 bases from V and 7 from J; bases not matched to a gene: 6. The CDR3 extends over 13 amino acids. CDR3 protein: CASRRDSLQPQHF. CDR3 nucleotides: TGTGCCAGCAGACGGGACAGCCTCCAGCCCCAGCATTTT.